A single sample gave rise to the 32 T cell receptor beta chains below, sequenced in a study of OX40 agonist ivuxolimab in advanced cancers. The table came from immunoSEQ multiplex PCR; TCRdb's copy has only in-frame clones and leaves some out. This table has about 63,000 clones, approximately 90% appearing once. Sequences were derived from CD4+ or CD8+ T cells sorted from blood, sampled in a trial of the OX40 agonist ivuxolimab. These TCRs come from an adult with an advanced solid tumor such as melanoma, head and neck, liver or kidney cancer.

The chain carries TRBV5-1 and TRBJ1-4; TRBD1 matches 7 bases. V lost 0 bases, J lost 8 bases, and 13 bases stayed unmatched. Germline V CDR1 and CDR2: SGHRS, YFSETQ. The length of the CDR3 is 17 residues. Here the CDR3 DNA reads TGCGCCAGCAGCTTGGTGGCAGGGGGACCGTTGGAGGAAAAACTGTTTTTT. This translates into CASSLVAGGPLEEKLFF.

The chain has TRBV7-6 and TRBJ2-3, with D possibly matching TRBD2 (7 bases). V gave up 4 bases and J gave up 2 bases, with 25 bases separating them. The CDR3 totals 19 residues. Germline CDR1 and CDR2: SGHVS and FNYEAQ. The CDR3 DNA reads TGTGCCAGCAGCTCCCTAGGGGGGGCTCACCGACGGAACACAGATACGCAGTATTTT. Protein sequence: CASSSLGGAHRRNTDTQYF. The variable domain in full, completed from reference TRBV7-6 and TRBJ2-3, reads GAGVSQSPRYKVTKRGQDVALRCDPISGHVSLYWYRQALGQGPEFLTYFNYEAQQDKSGLPNDRFSAERPEGSISTLTIQRTEQRDSAMYRCASSSLGGAHRRNTDTQYFGPGTRLTVL.

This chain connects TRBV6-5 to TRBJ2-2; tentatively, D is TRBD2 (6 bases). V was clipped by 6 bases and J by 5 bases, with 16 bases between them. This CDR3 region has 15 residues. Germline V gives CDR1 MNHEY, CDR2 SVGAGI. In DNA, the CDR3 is TGTGCCAGCAGGACGGTGGAGGGCCGGACCGGGGAGCTGTTTTTT. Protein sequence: CASRTVEGRTGELFF.

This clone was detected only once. The CDR3 DNA sequence: TGTGCCAGCAGCCTGGGGAGGGCAGATACGCAGTATTTT. Encoded protein: CASSLGRADTQYF. The V and J genes are TRBV11-3 and TRBJ2-3, with 7 nucleotides matching TRBD2. With V trimmed by 5 bases and J by 4 bases, 3 bases remained unmatched. This CDR3 comprises 13 residues. Germline CDR1 is SGHNT and CDR2 is YENEEA. Filled out from reference TRBV11-3 and TRBJ2-3, the complete variable domain reads EAGVVQSPRYKIIEKKQPVAFWCNPISGHNTLYWYLQNLGQGPELLIRYENEEAVDDSQLPKDRFSAERLKGVDSTLKIQPAELGDSAVYLCASSLGRADTQYFGPGTRLTVL.

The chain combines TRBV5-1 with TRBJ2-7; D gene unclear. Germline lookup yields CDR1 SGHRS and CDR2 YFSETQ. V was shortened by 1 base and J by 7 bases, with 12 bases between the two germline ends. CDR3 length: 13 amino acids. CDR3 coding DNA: TGCGCCAGCAGCTTGTACCGAGCCTCAGAGCAGTACTTC. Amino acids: CASSLYRASEQYF. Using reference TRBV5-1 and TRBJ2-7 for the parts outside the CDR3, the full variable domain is KAGVTQTPRYLIKTRGQQVTLSCSPISGHRSVSWYQQTPGQGLQFLFEYFSETQRNKGNFPGRFSGRQFSNSRSEMNVSTLELGDSALYLCASSLYRASEQYFGPGTRLTVT.

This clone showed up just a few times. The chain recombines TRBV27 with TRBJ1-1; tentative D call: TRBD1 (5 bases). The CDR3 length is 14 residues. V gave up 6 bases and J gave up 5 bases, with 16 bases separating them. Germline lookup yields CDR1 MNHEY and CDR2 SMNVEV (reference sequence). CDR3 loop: CASSSLLGGTEAFF. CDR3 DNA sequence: TGTGCCAGCAGCTCGTTACTGGGGGGAACTGAAGCTTTCTTT.

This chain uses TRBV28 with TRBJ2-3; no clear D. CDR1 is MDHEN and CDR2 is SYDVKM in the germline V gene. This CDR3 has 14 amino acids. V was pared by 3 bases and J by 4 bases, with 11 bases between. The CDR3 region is CASSFGFGADTQYF. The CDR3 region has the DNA TGTGCCAGCAGTTTCGGGTTTGGGGCAGATACGCAGTATTTT.

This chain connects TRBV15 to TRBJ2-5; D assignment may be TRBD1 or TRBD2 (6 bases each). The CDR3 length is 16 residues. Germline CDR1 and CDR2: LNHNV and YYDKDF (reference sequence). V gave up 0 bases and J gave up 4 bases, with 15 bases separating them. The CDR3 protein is CATSRDFPGAGETQYF. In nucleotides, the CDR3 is TGTGCCACCAGCAGAGATTTTCCGGGGGCGGGAGAGACCCAGTACTTC.

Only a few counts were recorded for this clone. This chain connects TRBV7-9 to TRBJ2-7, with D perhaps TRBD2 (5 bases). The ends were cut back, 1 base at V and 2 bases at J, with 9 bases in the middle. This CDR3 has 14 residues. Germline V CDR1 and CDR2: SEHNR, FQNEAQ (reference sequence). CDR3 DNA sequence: TGTGCCAGCAGCTTAGTTGACTACCCCTACGAGCAGTACTTC. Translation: CASSLVDYPYEQYF.

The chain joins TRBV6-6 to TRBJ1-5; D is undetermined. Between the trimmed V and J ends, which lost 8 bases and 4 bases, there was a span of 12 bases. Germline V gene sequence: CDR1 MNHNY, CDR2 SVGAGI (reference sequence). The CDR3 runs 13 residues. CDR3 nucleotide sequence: TGTGCCAGCCATAGCGACGGGAATCAGCCCCAGCATTTT. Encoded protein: CASHSDGNQPQHF.

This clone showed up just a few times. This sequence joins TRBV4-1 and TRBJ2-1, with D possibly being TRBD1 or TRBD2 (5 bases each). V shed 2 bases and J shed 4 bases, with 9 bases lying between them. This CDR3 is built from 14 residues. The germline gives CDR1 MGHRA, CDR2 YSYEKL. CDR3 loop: CASSQWGPYNEQFF. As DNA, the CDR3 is TGCGCCAGCAGCCAATGGGGACCATACAATGAGCAGTTCTTC.

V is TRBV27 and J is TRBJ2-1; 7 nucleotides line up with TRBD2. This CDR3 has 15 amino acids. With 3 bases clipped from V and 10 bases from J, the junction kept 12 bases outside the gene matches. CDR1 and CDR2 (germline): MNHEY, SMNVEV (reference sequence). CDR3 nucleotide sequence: TGTGCCAGCAGTTTCTTGGCGGGAGCCTATCGGGAGCAGTTCTTC. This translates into CASSFLAGAYREQFF.

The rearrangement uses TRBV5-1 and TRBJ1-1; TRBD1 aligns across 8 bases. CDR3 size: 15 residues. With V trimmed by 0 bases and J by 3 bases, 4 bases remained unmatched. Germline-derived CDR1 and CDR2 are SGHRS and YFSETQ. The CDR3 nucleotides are TGCGCCAGCAGCTTGGCAGGGGGCGAGTACACTGAAGCTTTCTTT. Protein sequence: CASSLAGGEYTEAFF.

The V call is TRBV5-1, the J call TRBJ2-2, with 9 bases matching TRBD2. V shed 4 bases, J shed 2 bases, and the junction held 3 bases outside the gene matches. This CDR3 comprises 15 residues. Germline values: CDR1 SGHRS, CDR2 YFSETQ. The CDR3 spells CASSETSGNTGELFF. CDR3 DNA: TGCGCCAGCAGCGAGACTAGCGGTAACACCGGGGAGCTGTTTTTT.

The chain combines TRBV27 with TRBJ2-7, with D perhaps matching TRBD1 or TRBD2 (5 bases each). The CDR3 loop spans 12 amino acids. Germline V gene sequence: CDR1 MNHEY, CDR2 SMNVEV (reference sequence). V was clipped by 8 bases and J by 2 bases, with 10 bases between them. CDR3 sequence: CASLGPTYEQYF. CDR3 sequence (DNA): TGTGCCAGCCTGGGACCGACCTACGAGCAGTACTTC.

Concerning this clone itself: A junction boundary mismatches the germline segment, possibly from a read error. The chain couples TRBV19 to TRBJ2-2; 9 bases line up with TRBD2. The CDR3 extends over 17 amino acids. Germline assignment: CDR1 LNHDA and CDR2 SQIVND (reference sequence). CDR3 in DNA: TGTGCCAGTAGTATAGATACGGCTAGCGGGAACCCCGGGGAGCTGTTTTTT. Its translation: CASSIDTASGNPGELFF. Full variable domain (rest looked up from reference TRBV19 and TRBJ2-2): DGGITQSPKYLFRKEGQNVTLSCEQNLNHDAMYWYRQDPGQGLRLIYYSQIVNDFQKGDIAEGYSVSREKKESFPLTVTSAQKNPTAFYLCASSIDTASGNPGELFFGEGSRLTVL.

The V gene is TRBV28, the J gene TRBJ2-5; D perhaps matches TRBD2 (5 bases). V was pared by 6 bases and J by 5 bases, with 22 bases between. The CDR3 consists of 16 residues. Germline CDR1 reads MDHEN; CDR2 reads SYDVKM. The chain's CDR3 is CASSPGIRRAGETQYF. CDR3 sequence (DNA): TGTGCCAGCAGCCCTGGAATTCGACGGGCGGGCGAGACCCAGTACTTC.

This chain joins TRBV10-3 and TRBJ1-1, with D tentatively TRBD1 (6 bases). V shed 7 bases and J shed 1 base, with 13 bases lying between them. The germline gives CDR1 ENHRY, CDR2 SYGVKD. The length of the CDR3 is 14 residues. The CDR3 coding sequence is TGTGCCATCACCCCGAACAGGGAGAACACTGAAGCTTTCTTT. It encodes CAITPNRENTEAFF.

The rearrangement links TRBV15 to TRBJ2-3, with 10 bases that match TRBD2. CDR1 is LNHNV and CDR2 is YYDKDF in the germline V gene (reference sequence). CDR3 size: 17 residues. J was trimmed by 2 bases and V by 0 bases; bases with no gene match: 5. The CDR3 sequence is CATSREGGTSATDTQYF. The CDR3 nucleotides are TGTGCCACCAGCAGAGAAGGGGGGACTAGCGCCACAGATACGCAGTATTTT.

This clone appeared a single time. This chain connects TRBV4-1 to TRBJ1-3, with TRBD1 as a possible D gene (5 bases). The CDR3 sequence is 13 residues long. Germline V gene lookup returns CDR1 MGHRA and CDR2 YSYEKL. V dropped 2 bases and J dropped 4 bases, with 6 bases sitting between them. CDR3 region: CASSQSGGNTIYF. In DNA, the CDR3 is TGCGCCAGCAGCCAATCAGGGGGAAACACCATATATTTT.

CDR3 residues: CASSPTSGSYNEQFF. The CDR3 bases are TGTGCCAGCTCACCAACTAGCGGATCCTACAATGAGCAGTTCTTC. The chain is built from TRBV18 and TRBJ2-1; the match to TRBD2 covers 8 bases. Germline V lookup: CDR1 KGHSH, CDR2 LQKENI. The CDR3 totals 15 residues. V lost 2 bases to trimming and J lost 1 base; unmatched junction nucleotides: 1.

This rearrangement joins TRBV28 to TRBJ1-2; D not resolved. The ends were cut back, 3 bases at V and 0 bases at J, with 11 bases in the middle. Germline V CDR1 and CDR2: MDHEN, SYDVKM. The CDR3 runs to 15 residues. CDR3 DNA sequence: TGTGCCAGCAGTTTCCGCGACCGACCTAACTATGGCTACACCTTC. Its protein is CASSFRDRPNYGYTF.

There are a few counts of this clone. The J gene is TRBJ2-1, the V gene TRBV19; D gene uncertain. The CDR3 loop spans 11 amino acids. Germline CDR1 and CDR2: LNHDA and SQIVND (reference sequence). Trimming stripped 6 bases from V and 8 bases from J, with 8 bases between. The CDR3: CASRKGYEQFF. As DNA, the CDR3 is TGTGCCAGTAGGAAGGGCTATGAGCAGTTCTTC.

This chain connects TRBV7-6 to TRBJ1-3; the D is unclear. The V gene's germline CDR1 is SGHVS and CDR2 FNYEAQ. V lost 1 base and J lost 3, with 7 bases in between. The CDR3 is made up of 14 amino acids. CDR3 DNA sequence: TGTGCCAGCAGCTTAGATTTTGGTGGAAACACCATATATTTT. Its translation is CASSLDFGGNTIYF.

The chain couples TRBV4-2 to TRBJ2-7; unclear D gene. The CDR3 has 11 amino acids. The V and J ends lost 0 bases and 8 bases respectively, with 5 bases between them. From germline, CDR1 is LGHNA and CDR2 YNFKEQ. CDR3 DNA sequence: TGTGCCAGCAGCCAAGACTCCAAGCAGTACTTC. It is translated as CASSQDSKQYF.

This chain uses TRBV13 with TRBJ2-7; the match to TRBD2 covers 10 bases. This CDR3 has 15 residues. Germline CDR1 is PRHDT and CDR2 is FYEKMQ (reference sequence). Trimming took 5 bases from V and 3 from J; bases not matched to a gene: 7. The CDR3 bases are TGTGCCAGCAGCCCGACTAGCGGGTCTCACTACGAGCAGTACTTC. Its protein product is CASSPTSGSHYEQYF.

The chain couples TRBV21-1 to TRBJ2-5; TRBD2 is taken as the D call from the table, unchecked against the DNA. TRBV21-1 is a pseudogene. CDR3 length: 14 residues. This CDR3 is CARGPTGGHETQYF. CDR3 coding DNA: TGTGCCAGGGGCCCAACGGGAGGGCACGAGACCCAGTACTTC.

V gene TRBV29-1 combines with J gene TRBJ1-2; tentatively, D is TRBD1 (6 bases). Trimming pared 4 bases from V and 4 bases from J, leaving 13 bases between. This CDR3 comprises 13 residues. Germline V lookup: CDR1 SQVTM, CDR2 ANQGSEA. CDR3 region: CSVVRDTTYGYTF. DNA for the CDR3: TGCAGCGTTGTCCGGGACACCACCTATGGCTACACCTTC.

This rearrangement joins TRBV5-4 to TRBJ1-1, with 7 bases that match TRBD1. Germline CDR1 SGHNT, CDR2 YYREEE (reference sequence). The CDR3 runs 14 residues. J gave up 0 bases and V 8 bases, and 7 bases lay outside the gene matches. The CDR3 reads CASRQGGMNTEAFF. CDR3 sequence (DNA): TGTGCCAGTAGACAGGGAGGGATGAACACTGAAGCTTTCTTT. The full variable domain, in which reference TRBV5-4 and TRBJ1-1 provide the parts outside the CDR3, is ETGVTQSPTHLIKTRGQQVTLRCSSQSGHNTVSWYQQALGQGPQFIFQYYREEENGRGNFPPRFSGLQFPNYSSELNVNALELDDSALYLCASRQGGMNTEAFFGQGTRLTVV.

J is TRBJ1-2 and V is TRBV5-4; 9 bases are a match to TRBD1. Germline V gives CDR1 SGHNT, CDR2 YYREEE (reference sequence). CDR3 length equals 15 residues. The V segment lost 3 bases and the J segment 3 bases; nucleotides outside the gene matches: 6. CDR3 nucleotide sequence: TGTGCCAGCAGCTACCGGGACAGGGCCGACTATGGCTACACCTTC. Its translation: CASSYRDRADYGYTF.

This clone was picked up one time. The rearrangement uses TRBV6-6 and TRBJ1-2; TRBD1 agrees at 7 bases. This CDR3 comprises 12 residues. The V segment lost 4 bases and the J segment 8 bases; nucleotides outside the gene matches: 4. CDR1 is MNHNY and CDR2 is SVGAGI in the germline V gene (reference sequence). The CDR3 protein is CASSLTGKGYTF. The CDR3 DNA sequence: TGTGCCAGCAGTTTGACAGGGAAAGGCTACACCTTC.

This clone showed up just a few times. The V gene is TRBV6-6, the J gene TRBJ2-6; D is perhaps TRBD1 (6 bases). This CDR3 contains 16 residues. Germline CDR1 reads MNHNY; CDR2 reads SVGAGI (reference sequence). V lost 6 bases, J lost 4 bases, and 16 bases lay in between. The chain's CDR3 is CASRTGKPPGANVLTF. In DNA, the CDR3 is TGTGCCAGCAGAACAGGGAAACCCCCGGGGGCCAACGTCCTGACTTTC.